This T cell receptor beta chain was observed in a study of cytomegalovirus exposure and HLA in healthy donors. This table comes from immunoSEQ multiplex PCR, and its TCRdb copy is limited to in-frame clones, with some not included. The data show fewer than 120,000 clones, 70% to 90% seen once. On this clone: The antigen remains undetermined.

The ends lost 5 bases at V and 3 bases at J; junction bases unmatched: 3. CDR1 SEHNR and CDR2 FQNEAQ come from the germline V gene (reference sequence). This CDR3 is 14 amino acids long. Overall study findings and caveats: Rare TCR sequences dominated, though some public TCRs recurred in many donors.

Specimen: PBMCs. The rearrangement links TRBV7-9 to TRBJ1-3, with 8 bases that match TRBD1. This receptor was obtained from a woman in her thirties in good health and CMV-seropositive. The CDR3 coding sequence is TGTGCCAGCAGCGCAGGGGGCGGTGGAAACACCATATATTTT. Its protein is CASSAGGGGNTIYF.